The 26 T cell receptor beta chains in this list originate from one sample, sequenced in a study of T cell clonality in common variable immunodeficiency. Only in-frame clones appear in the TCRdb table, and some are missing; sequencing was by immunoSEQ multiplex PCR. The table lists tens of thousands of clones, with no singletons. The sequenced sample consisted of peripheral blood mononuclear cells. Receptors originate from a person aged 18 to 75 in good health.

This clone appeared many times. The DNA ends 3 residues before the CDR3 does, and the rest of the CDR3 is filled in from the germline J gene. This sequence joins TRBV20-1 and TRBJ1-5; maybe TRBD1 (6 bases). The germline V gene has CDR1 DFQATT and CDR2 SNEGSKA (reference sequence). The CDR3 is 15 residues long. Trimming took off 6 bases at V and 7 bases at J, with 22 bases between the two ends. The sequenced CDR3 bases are TGCAGTGCAAGTACAGGGATTGGGCCCGGGCAGCCC. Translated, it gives CSASTGIGPGQP. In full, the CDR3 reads CSASTGIGPGQPQHF.

The CDR3 is CGGTGTYEQYF. CDR3 bases read: TGTGGAGGGACAGGGACCTACGAG. The V call is TRBV13, the J call TRBJ2-7; TRBD1 matches 9 bases. The sequenced fragment ends 3 residues before the CDR3 boundary, so the rest is inferred from the germline J gene. The CDR3 covers 11 residues. CDR1 and CDR2 from the germline V gene are PRHDT and FYEKMQ (reference sequence).

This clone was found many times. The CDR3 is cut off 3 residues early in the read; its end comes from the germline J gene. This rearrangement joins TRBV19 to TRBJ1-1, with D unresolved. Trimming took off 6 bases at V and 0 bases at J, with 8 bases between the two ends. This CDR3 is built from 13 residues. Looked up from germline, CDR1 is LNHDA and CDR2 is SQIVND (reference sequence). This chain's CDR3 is CASRVGMNTEAFF. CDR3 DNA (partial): TGTGCCAGTAGGGTCGGTATGAACACTGAA.

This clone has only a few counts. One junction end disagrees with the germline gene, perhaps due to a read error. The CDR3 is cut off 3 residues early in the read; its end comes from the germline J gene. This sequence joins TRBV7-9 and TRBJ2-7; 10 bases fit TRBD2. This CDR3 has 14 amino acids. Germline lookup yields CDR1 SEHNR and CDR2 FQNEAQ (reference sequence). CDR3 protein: CSSSLSGRAYEQYF. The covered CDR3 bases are TGTTCCAGCAGCTTGAGCGGGAGGGCCTACGAG.

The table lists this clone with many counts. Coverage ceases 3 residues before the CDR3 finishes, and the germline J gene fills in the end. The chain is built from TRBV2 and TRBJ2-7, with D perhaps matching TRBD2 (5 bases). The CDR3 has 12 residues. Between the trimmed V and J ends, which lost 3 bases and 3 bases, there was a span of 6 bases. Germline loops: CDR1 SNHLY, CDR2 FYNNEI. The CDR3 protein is CASSDRGYEQYF. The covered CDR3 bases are TGTGCCAGCAGTGACCGGGGCTACGAG.

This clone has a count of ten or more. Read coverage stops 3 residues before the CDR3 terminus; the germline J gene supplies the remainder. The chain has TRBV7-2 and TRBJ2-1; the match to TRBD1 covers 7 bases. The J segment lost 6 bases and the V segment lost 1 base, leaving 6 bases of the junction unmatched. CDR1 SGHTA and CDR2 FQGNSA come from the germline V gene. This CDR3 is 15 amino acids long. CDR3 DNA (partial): TGTGCCAGCAGCTTAGGGGCAGGGGGAATCAATGAG. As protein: CASSLGAGGINE. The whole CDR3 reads CASSLGAGGINEQFF. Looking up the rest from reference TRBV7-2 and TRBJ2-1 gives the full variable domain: GAGVSQSPSNKVTEKGKDVELRCDPISGHTALYWYRQSLGQGLEFLIYFQGNSAPDKSGLPSDRFSAERTGGSVSTLTIQRTQQEDSAVYLCASSLGAGGINEQFFGPGTRLTVL.

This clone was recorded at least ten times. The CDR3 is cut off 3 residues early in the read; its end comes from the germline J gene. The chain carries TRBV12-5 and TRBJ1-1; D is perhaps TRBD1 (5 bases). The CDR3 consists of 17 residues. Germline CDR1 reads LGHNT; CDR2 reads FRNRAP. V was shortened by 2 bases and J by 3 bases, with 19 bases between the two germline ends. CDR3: CASGLSISDIRDTEAFF. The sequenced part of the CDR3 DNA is TGTGCTAGTGGTTTGTCGATCTCGGACATTCGGGACACTGAA.

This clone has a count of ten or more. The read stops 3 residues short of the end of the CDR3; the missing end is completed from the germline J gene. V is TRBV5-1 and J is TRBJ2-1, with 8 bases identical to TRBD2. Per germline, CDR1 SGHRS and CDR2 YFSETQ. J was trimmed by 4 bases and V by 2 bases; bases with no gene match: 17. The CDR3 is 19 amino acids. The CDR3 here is CASSLQASGLGGGYNEQFF. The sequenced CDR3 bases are TGCGCCAGCAGCTTACAGGCTAGCGGGCTGGGAGGGGGTTACAATGAG.

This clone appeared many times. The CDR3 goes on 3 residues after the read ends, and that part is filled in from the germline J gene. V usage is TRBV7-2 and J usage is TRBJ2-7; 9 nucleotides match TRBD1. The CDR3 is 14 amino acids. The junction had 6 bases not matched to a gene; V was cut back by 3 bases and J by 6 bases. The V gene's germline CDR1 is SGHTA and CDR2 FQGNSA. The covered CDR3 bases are TGTGCCAGCAGCTTGACAGGGGGTCCCAGCGAG. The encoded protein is CASSLTGGPSE. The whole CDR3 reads CASSLTGGPSEQYF.

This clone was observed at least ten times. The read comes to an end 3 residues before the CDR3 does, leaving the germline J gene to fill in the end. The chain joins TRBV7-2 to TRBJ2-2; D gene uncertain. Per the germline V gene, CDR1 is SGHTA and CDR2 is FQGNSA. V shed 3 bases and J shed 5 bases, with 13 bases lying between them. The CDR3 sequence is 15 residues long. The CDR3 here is CASSFLGLLTGELFF. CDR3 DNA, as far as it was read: TGTGCCAGCAGCTTCTTAGGGTTACTTACCGGGGAG.

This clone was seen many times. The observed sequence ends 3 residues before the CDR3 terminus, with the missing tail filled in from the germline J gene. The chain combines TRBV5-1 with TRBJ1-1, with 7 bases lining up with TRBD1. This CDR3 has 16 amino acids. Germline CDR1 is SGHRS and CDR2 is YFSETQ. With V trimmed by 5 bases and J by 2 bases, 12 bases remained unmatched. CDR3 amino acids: CASSQARGLNNTEAFF. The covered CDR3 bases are TGCGCCAGCAGTCAGGCGAGGGGGCTTAATAACACTGAA.

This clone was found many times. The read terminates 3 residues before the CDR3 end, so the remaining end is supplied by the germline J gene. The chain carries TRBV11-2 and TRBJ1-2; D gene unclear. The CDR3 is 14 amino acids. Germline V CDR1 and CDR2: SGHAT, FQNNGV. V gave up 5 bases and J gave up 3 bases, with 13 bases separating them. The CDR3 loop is CASSQKGRYYGYTF. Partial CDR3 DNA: TGTGCCAGCAGCCAAAAAGGGCGTTACTATGGC. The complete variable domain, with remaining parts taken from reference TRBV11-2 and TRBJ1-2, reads EAGVAQSPRYKIIEKRQSVAFWCNPISGHATLYWYQQILGQGPKLLIQFQNNGVVDDSQLPKDRFSAERLKGVDSTLKIQPAKLEDSAVYLCASSQKGRYYGYTFGSGTRLTVV.

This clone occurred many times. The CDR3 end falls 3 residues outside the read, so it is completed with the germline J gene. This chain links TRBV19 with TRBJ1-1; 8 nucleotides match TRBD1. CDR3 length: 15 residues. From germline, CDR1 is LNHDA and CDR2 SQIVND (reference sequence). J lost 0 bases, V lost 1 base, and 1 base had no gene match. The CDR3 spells CASSIGDRLNTEAFF. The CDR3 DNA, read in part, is TGTGCCAGTAGTATAGGGGACAGGTTGAACACTGAA.

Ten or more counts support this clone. CDR3 sequence reads: CASSEVFQGLRGYTF. The DNA read from the CDR3 is TGTGCCAGCAGTGAGGTTTTTCAGGGGTTAAGGGGC. The V gene is TRBV6-1, the J gene TRBJ1-2; maybe TRBD1 (6 bases). The sequence runs out 3 residues before the end of the CDR3; the remainder is reconstructed from the germline J gene. The germline CDR1 and CDR2 sequences are MNHNS and SASEGT. This CDR3 has 15 residues.

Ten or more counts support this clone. CDR3 residues: CASSVRATNYGYTF. CDR3 DNA, as far as it was read: TGTGCCAGCAGTGTTAGAGCTACTAACTATGGC. This chain uses TRBV6-1 with TRBJ1-2; no reliable D call. Read coverage stops 3 residues before the CDR3 terminus; the germline J gene supplies the remainder. V gave up 4 bases and J gave up 0 bases, with 9 bases separating them. The CDR3 length is 14 residues. CDR1 and CDR2 (germline): MNHNS, SASEGT.

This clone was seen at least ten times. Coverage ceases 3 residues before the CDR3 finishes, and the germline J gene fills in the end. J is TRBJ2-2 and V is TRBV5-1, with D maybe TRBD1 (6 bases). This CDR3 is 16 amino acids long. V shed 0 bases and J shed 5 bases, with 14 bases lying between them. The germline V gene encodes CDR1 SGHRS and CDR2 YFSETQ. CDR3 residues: CASSLGGTGRTGELFF. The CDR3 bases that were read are TGCGCCAGCAGCTTGGGAGGCACAGGGCGAACCGGGGAG.

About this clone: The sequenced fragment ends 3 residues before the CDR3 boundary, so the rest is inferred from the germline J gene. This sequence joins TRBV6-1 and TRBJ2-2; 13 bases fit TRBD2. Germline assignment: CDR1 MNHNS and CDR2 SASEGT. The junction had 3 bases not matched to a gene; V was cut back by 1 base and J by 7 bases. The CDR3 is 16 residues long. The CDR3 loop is CASSEGWTSGGGELFF. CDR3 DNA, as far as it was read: TGTGCCAGCAGTGAAGGGTGGACTAGCGGGGGCGGGGAG.

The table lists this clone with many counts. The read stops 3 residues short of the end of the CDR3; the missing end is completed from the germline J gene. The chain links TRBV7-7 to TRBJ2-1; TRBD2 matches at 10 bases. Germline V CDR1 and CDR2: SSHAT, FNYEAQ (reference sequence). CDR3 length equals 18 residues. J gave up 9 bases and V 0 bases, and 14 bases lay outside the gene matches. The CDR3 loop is CASSLAWNPSGSLSEQFF. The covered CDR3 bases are TGTGCCAGCAGCTTAGCGTGGAATCCTAGCGGGAGCCTAAGTGAG.

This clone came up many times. The DNA read from the CDR3 is TGTGCCAGCAGATCGGAGGGACAGGTTAATGAAAAA. Translating gives CASRSEGQVNEK. The full CDR3 is CASRSEGQVNEKLFF. V gene TRBV6-2 or TRBV6-3 combines with J gene TRBJ1-4; 8 nucleotides match TRBD1. The read terminates 3 residues before the CDR3 end, so the remaining end is supplied by the germline J gene. This CDR3 has 15 amino acids. V gave up 6 bases and J gave up 4 bases; unmatched junction bases: 7. CDR1 and CDR2 (germline): MNHEY, SVGEGT.

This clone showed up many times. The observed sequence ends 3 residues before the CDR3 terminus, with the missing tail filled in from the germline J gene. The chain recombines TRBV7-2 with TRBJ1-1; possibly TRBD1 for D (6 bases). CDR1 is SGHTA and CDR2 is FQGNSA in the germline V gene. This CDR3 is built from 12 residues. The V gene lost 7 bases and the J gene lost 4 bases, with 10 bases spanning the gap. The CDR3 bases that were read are TGTGCCAGCATGGGACACGGCACTGAA. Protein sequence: CASMGHGTE. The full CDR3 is CASMGHGTEAFF.

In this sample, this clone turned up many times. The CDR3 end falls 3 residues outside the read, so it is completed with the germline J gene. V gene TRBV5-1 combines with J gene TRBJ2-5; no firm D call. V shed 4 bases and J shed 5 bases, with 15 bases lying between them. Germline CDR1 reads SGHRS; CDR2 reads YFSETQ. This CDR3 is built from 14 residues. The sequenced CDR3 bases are TGCGCCAGCAGCGACGCTCAAGCGAGGGAGACC. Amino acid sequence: CASSDAQARET. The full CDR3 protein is CASSDAQARETQYF.

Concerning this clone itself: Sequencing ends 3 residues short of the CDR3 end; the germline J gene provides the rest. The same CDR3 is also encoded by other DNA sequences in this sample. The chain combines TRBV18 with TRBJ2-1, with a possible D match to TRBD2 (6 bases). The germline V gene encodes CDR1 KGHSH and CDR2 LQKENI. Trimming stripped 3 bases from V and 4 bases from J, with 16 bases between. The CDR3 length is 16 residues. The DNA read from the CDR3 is TGTGCCAGCTCACCCCTCTCCAGCGGACTATACAATGAG. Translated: CASSPLSSGLYNE. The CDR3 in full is CASSPLSSGLYNEQFF.

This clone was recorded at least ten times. The CDR3 loop reads CASSEASDSSYEQYF. The sequenced part of the CDR3 DNA is TGTGCCAGCAGTGAAGCGTCGGACAGTTCCTACGAG. The chain joins TRBV2 to TRBJ2-7, with D perhaps TRBD1 (6 bases). The sequence runs out 3 residues before the end of the CDR3; the remainder is reconstructed from the germline J gene. V was shortened by 0 bases and J by 1 base, with 10 bases between the two germline ends. This CDR3 region has 15 residues. The germline CDR1 and CDR2 sequences are SNHLY and FYNNEI.

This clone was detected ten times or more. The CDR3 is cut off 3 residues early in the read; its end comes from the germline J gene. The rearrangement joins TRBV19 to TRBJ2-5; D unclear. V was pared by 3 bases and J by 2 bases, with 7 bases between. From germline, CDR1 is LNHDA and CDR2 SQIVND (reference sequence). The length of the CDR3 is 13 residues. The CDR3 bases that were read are TGTGCCAGTAGTATGAGTCAGCAAGAGACC. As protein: CASSMSQQET. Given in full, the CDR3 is CASSMSQQETQYF.

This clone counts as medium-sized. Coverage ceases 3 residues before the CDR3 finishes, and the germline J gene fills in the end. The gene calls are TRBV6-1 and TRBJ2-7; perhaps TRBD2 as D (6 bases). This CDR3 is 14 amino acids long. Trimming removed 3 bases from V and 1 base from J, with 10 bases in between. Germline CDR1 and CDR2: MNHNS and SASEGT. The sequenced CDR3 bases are TGTGCCAGCAGTGACGGGGAGGCTTCCTACGAG. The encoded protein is CASSDGEASYE. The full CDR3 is CASSDGEASYEQYF.

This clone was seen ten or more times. CDR3 bases read: TGTGCCAGCAGCTTATGGGGAGGGGGCAATGGC. It codes for CASSLWGGGNG. The entire CDR3 is CASSLWGGGNGYTF. The chain is built from TRBV5-6 and TRBJ1-2; 7 nucleotides agree with TRBD1. The read is 3 residues too short to cover the CDR3 end, so that end is filled in from the germline J gene. Germline assignment: CDR1 SGHDT and CDR2 YYEEEE. This CDR3 comprises 14 residues. With V trimmed by 2 bases and J by 6 bases, 7 bases remained unmatched.